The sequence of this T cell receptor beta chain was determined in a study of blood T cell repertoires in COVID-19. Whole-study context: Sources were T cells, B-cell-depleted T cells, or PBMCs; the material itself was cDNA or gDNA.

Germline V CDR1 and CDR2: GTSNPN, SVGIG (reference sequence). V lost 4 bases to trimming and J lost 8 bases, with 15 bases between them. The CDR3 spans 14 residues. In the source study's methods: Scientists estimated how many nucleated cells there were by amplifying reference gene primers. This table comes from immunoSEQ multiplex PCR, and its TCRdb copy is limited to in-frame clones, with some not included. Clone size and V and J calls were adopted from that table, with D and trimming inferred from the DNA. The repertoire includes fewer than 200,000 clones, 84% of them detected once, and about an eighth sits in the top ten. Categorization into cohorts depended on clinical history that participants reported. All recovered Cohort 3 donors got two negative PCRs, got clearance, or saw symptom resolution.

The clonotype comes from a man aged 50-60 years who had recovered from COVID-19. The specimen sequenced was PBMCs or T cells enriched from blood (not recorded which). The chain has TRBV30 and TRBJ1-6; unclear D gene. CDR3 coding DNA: TGTGCCTGGACCCGGGAAAGGCGGGATTCACCCCTCCACTTT. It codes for CAWTRERRDSPLHF. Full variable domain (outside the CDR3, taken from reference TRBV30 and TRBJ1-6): SQTIHQWPATLVQPVGSPLSLECTVEGTSNPNLYWYRQAAGRGLQLLFYSVGIGQISSEVPQNLSASRPQDRQFILSSKKLLLSDSGFYLCAWTRERRDSPLHFGNGTRLTVT.